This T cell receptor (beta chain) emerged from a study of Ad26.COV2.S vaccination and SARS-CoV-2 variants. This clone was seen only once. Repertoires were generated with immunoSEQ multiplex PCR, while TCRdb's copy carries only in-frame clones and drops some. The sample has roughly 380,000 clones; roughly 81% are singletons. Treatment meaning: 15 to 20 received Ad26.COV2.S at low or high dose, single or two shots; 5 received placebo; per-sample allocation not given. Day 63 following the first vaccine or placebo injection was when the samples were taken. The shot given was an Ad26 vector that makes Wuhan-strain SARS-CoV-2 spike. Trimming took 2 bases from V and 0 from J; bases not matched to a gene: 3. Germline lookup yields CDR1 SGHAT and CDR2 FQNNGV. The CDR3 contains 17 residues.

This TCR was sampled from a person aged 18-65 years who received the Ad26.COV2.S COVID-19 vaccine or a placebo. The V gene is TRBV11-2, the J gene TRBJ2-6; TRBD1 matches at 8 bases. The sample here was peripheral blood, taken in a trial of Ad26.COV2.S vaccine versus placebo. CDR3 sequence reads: CASSLTGGSSGANVLTF. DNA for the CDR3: TGTGCCAGCAGCTTAACAGGGGGGAGCTCTGGGGCCAACGTCCTGACTTTC.